The 21 T cell receptor beta chains presented below share a single source sample, sequenced in a study of T cell responses to AZD1222 COVID-19 vaccine (dated by TCRdb to about 2021). To prepare the library, the immunoSEQ multiplex PCR assay was applied. What TCRdb holds here is the immuneACCESS table cut down to in-frame rearrangements. Part of the clones is not present; checked against another copy, under half of the missing clones reflect an unresolved V gene, and the others are unexplained. The sample table shows 150,000 to 200,000 clones, and 75% to 90% are seen once. The biggest ten clones account for about 4.3% of the sample. In the paper's terms, the time point label means: about 28 days (+/-7) after the second vaccine dose. In the paper's terms, the treatment or condition label means: meningococcal conjugate vaccine given as trial control. Sequences were derived from peripheral blood, sampled 28 days after the second dose of the MenACWY control vaccine. These receptors were collected from an adult who received the MenACWY meningococcal vaccine as a control.

The chain is built from TRBV14 and TRBJ2-1; possibly TRBD2 for D (6 bases). CDR1 and CDR2 from the germline V gene are SGHDN and FVKESK. Trimming cost V 4 bases and J 3 bases, with 16 bases left between them. The CDR3 covers 16 residues. CDR3 sequence: CASSLWGLQFYNEQFF. In DNA, the CDR3 is TGTGCCAGCAGCCTTTGGGGACTTCAATTCTACAATGAGCAGTTCTTC.

The CDR3 loop is CASSYGTGGPYQPQHF. The CDR3 DNA sequence: TGTGCCAGCAGCTACGGGACAGGGGGCCCATATCAGCCCCAGCATTTT. V usage is TRBV28 and J usage is TRBJ1-5; 12 bases line up with TRBD1. The CDR3 covers 16 residues. Germline V gene lookup returns CDR1 MDHEN and CDR2 SYDVKM. The junction had 8 bases not matched to a gene; V was cut back by 6 bases and J by 5 bases.

This clone was seen once. The V and J genes are TRBV6-5 and TRBJ1-1; D call uncertain. CDR1 is MNHEY, CDR2 SVGAGI, per germline. This CDR3 comprises 15 residues. V gave up 2 bases and J gave up 5 bases, with 15 bases separating them. The DNA for the CDR3 is TGTGCCAGCAGTTACGTGGGGAGGGTGAGAACTGAAGCTTTCTTT. Translation gives CASSYVGRVRTEAFF.

The chain links TRBV9 to TRBJ1-1; D gene unclear. V was cut by 4 bases and J by 6 bases, with 13 bases left in between. CDR1 is SGDLS, CDR2 YYNGEE, per germline. The CDR3 totals 13 residues. This CDR3 is CASSPTAYAEAFF. The CDR3 DNA sequence: TGTGCCAGCAGCCCTACAGCTTACGCTGAAGCTTTCTTT.

The rearrangement joins TRBV21-1 to TRBJ1-3. TRBV21-1 is reported as a pseudogene. The CDR3 is 15 amino acids. The DNA of the CDR3 is TGTGCCAGCAGCTGCATGCCCCGGTCTGGAAACACCATATATTTT. As protein: CASSCMPRSGNTIYF.

Here the CDR3 reads CASDPGRARLNTEAFF. The CDR3 nucleotides are TGTGCCAGTGATCCTGGGCGGGCTCGGTTGAACACTGAAGCTTTCTTT. The genes are TRBV19 and TRBJ1-1; no clear D gene. The germline CDR1 and CDR2 sequences are LNHDA and SQIVND (reference sequence). The CDR3 consists of 16 residues. Trimming removed 8 bases from V and 0 bases from J, with 19 bases in between.

V gene TRBV30 combines with J gene TRBJ1-3, with unresolved D. The CDR3 is 13 amino acids. V gave up 2 bases and J gave up 0 bases, with 5 bases separating them. CDR1 and CDR2 from the germline V gene are GTSNPN and SVGIG (reference sequence). CDR3 loop: CAWSLLSGNTIYF. The CDR3 bases are TGTGCCTGGAGTCTGCTCTCTGGAAACACCATATATTTT.

The rearrangement joins TRBV3-1 (or the pseudogene TRBV3-2) to TRBJ2-1; perhaps TRBD1 as D (5 bases). Looked up from germline, CDR1 is LGHDT and CDR2 is YNNKEL (reference sequence). Trimming stripped 3 bases from V and 7 bases from J, with 13 bases between. The CDR3 totals 14 residues. CDR3 sequence (DNA): TGTGCCAGCAGCCATCCAGGGCTCGGGAATGAGCAGTTCTTC. Translation gives CASSHPGLGNEQFF.

The rearrangement links TRBV28 to TRBJ1-5, with D hard to call. The CDR3 has 15 amino acids. The V gene's germline CDR1 is MDHEN and CDR2 SYDVKM. V lost 2 bases and J lost 3, with 11 bases in between. The CDR3 bases are TGTGCCAGCAGTTTAAGGCTAGCTAACAATCAGCCCCAGCATTTT. It is translated as CASSLRLANNQPQHF.

The chain couples TRBV7-7 to TRBJ2-1; TRBD2 agrees at 9 bases. After removal of 5 bases from V and 0 bases from J, the junction contained 8 bases not matched to a gene. The CDR3 length is 17 residues. Germline values: CDR1 SSHAT, CDR2 FNYEAQ (reference sequence). CDR3 DNA: TGTGCCAGCAGCGCCGATCTAGCGGGAAGCTCCTACAATGAGCAGTTCTTC. Encoded protein: CASSADLAGSSYNEQFF.

This clone was seen only a few times. The chain combines TRBV7-2 with TRBJ1-2; D perhaps matches TRBD1 (5 bases). Trimming removed 5 bases from V and 4 bases from J, with 20 bases in between. There are 16 residues in the CDR3. Germline V gene sequence: CDR1 SGHTA, CDR2 FQGNSA. CDR3 region: CASSPSGVALLYGYTF. In DNA form, the CDR3 reads TGTGCCAGCAGCCCGTCGGGGGTAGCCCTCCTCTATGGCTACACCTTC. Looking up the rest from reference TRBV7-2 and TRBJ1-2 gives the full variable domain: GAGVSQSPSNKVTEKGKDVELRCDPISGHTALYWYRQSLGQGLEFLIYFQGNSAPDKSGLPSDRFSAERTGGSVSTLTIQRTQQEDSAVYLCASSPSGVALLYGYTFGSGTRLTVV.

This clone has more than one count but fewer than ten. CDR3 sequence (DNA): TGTGCCAGCAGCGCACCTCAGGATTCTAAGTCCTACGAGCAGTACTTC. This codes for CASSAPQDSKSYEQYF. The chain couples TRBV9 to TRBJ2-7; D unclear. V lost 3 bases and J 1 base, leaving 17 bases between the germline ends. CDR1 SGDLS and CDR2 YYNGEE come from the germline V gene. This CDR3 region has 16 residues.

The chain employs TRBV28 and TRBJ1-2; D call uncertain. The CDR3 sequence is 15 residues long. Germline V gene sequence: CDR1 MDHEN, CDR2 SYDVKM. With 5 bases removed from V and 1 base from J, the gap between germline ends came to 14 bases. CDR3 DNA: TGTGCCAGCAGTCCCGGACCTGGGCTTAACTATGGCTACACCTTC. Its translation is CASSPGPGLNYGYTF.

The chain is built from TRBV4-1 and TRBJ2-5; 10 bases are a match to TRBD2. V trimming: 4 bases; J trimming: 5 bases; junction bases outside the gene matches: 13. Germline V gene data show CDR1 as MGHRA and CDR2 as YSYEKL. CDR3 length: 17 amino acids. Here the CDR3 reads CASSPRLAGTVGETQYF. CDR3 nucleotides: TGCGCCAGCAGCCCCCGACTAGCGGGCACAGTGGGGGAGACCCAGTACTTC.

The chain uses TRBV7-9 and TRBJ1-1, with D perhaps matching TRBD1 (5 bases). Per germline, CDR1 SEHNR and CDR2 FQNEAQ (reference sequence). The germline V and J ends were trimmed by 5 bases and 5 bases, with 18 bases remaining between them. This CDR3 has 15 amino acids. The DNA of the CDR3 is TGTGCCAGCAGCCGATCCGGCTCGGAGGGGACTGAAGCTTTCTTT. This codes for CASSRSGSEGTEAFF.

This chain connects TRBV3-1 (or the pseudogene TRBV3-2) to TRBJ1-1; possibly TRBD1 for D (5 bases). The V and J ends lost 4 bases and 0 bases respectively, with 12 bases between them. Germline values: CDR1 LGHDT, CDR2 YNNKEL (reference sequence). The CDR3 is 15 residues long. The CDR3 reads CASSLGQGLNTEAFF. CDR3 DNA sequence: TGTGCCAGCAGCCTGGGGCAGGGTCTGAACACTGAAGCTTTCTTT.

The chain is built from TRBV28 and TRBJ1-1; D is uncertain. The ends were cut back, 2 bases at V and 3 bases at J, with 7 bases in the middle. CDR3 size: 13 residues. Germline CDR1 reads MDHEN; CDR2 reads SYDVKM. The CDR3 sequence: CASSLQVYTEAFF. CDR3 in DNA: TGTGCCAGCAGTTTACAGGTATACACTGAAGCTTTCTTT.

This sequence joins TRBV11-2 and TRBJ2-6; D not resolved. Trimming removed 3 bases from V and 0 bases from J, with 6 bases in between. Per the germline V gene, CDR1 is SGHAT and CDR2 is FQNNGV. The length of the CDR3 is 15 residues. The CDR3 DNA reads as TGTGCCAGCAGCTTTACAGTCTCTGGGGCCAACGTCCTGACTTTC. Protein: CASSFTVSGANVLTF.

The V call is TRBV6-2 or TRBV6-3, the J call TRBJ1-1; D is unclear. CDR1 is MNHEY and CDR2 is SVGEGT in the germline V gene. Trimming removed 4 bases from V and 0 bases from J, with 12 bases in between. The CDR3 contains 15 residues. DNA for the CDR3: TGTGCCAGCAGTTCCGCCAGGATGCTGAACACTGAAGCTTTCTTT. Translating gives CASSSARMLNTEAFF.

The rearrangement links TRBV7-2 to TRBJ1-2; D may be TRBD1 (5 bases). Germline CDR1 SGHTA, CDR2 FQGNSA. V was clipped by 1 base and J by 6 bases, with 12 bases between them. CDR3 length: 14 residues. The CDR3 reads CASSLEGVRDGYTF. The CDR3 DNA is TGTGCCAGCAGCTTAGAAGGGGTTCGGGATGGCTACACCTTC.

This clone was counted once. The rearrangement uses TRBV19 and TRBJ2-7, with D possibly matching TRBD2 (6 bases). The germline V gene encodes CDR1 LNHDA and CDR2 SQIVND (reference sequence). The CDR3 sequence is 14 residues long. Trimming took 6 bases from V and 3 from J, leaving 15 bases between them. CDR3 nucleotide sequence: TGTGCCAGTAGGCGAGTGGGGGGAAACTACGAGCAGTACTTC. Encoded protein: CASRRVGGNYEQYF.